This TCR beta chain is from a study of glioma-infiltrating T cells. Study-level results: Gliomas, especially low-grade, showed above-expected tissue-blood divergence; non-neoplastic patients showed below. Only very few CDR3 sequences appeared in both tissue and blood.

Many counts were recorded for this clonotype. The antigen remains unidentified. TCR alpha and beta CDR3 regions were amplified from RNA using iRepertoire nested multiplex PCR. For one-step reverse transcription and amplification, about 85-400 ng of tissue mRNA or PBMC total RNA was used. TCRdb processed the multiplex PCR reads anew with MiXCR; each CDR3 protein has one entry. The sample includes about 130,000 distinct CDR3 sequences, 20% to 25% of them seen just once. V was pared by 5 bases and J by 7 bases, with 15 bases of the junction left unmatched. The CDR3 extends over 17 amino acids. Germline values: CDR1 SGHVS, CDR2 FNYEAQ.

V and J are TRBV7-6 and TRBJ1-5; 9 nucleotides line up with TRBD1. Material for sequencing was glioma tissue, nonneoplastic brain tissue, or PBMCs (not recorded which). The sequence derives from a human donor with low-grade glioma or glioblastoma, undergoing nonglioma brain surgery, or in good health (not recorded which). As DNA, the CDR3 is TGTGCCAGCAGCCCAAACCCGGGACAGGGTGTGATCCAGCCCCAGCATTTT. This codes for CASSPNPGQGVIQPQHF. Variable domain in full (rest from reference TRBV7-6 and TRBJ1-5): GAGVSQSPRYKVTKRGQDVALRCDPISGHVSLYWYRQALGQGPEFLTYFNYEAQQDKSGLPNDRFSAERPEGSISTLTIQRTEQRDSAMYRCASSPNPGQGVIQPQHFGDGTRLSIL.